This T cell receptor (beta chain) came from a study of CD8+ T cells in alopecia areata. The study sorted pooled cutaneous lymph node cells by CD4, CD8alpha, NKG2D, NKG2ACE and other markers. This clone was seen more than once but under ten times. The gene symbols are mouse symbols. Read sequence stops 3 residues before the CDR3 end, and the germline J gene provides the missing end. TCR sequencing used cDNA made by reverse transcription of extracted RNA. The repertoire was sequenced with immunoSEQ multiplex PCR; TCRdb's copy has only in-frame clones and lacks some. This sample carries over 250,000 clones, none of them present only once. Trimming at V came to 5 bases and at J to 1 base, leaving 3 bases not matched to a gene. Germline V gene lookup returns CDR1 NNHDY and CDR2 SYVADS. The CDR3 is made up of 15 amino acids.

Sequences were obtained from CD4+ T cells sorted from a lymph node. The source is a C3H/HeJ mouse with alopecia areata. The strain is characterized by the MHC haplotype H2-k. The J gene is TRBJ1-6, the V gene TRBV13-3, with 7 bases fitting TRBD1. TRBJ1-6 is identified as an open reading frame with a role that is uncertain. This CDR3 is CASREGGSYNSPLYF. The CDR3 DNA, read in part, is TGTGCCAGCAGAGAAGGGGGCTCCTATAATTCGCCC.